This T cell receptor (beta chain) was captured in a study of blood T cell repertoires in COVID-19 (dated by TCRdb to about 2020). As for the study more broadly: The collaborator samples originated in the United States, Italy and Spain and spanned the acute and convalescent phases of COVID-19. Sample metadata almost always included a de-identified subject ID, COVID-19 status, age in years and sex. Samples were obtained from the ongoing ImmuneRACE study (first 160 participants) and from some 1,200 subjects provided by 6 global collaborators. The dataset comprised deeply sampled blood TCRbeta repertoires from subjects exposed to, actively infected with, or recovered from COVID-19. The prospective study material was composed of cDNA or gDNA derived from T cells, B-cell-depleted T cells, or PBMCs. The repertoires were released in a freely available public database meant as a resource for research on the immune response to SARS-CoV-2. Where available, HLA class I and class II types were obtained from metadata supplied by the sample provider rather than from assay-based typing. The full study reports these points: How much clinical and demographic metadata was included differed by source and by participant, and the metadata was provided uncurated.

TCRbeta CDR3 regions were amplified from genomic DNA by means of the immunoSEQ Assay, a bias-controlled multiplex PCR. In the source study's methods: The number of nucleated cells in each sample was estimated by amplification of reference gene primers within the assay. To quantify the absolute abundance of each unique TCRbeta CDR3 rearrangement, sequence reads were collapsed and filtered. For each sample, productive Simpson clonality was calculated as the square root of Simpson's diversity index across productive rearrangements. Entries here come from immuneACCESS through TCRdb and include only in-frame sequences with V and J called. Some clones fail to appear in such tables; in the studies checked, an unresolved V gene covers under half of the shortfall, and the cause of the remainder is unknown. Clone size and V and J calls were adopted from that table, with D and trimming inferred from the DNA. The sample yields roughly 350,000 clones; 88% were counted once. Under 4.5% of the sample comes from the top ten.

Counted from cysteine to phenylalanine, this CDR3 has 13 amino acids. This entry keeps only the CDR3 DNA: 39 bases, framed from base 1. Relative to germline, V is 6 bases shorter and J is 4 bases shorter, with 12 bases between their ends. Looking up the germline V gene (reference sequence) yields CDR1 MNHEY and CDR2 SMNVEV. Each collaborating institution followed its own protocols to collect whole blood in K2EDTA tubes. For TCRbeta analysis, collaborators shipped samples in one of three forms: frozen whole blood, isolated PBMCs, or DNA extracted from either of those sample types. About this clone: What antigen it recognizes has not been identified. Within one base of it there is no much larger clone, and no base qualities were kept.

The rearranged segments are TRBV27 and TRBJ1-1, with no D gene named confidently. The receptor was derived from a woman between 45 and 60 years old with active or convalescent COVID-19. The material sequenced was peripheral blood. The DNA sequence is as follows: TGTGCCAGCAGGGCGGGCTATGGCACTGAAGCTTTCTTT. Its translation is CASRAGYGTEAFF.